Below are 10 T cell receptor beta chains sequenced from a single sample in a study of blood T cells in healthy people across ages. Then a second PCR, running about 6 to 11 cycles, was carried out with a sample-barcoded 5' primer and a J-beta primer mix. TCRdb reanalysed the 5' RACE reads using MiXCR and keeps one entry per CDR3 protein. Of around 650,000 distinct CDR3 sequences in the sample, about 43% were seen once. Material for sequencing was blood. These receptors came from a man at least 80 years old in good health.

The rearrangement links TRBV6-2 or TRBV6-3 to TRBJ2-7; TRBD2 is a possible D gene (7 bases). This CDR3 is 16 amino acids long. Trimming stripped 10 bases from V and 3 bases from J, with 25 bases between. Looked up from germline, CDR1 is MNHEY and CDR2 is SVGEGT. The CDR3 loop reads CATIKVRGGQNYEQYF. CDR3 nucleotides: TGTGCCACCATCAAGGTTCGCGGGGGACAAAACTACGAGCAGTACTTC.

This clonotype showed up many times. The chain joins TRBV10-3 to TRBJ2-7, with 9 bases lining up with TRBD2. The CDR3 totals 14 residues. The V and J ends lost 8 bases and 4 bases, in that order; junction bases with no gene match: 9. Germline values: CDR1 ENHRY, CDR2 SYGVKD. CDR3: CAIEGPSGKYEQYF. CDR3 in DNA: TGTGCCATCGAAGGTCCTAGCGGGAAGTACGAGCAGTACTTC.

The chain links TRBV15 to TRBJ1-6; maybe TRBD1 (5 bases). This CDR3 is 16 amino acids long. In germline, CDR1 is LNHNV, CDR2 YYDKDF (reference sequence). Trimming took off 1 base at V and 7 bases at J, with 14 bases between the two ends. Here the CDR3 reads CATSRAMGEPNSPLHF. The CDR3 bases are TGTGCCACCAGCAGAGCCATGGGGGAACCCAATTCACCCCTCCACTTT.

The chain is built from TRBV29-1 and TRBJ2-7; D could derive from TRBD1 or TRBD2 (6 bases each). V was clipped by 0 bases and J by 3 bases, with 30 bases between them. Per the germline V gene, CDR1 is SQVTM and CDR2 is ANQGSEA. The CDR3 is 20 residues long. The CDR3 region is CSVEESIVGRGGVLIYEQYF. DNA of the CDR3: TGCAGCGTTGAAGAGTCTATAGTGGGCAGGGGAGGAGTACTTATCTACGAGCAGTACTTC.

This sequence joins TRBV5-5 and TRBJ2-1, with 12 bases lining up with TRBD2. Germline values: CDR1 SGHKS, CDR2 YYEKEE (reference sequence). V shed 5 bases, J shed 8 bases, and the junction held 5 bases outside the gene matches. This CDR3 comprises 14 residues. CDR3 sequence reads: CASRTSGSGDEQFF. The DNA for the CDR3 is TGTGCCAGCAGGACTAGCGGGAGTGGAGATGAGCAGTTCTTC.

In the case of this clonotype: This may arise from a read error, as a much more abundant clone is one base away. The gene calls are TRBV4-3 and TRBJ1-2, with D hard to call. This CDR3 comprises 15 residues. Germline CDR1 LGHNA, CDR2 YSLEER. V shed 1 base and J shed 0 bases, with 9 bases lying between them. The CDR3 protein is CASSQGRQANYGYTF. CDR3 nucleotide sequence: TGCGCCAGCAGCCAAGGGCGACAAGCTAACTATGGCTACACCTTC.

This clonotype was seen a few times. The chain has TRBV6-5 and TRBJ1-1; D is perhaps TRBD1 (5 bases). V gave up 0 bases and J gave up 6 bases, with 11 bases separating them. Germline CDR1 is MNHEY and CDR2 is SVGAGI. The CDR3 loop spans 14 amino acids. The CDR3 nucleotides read TGTGCCAGCAGTTACTCGAACCAGGGCCCTGAAGCTTTCTTT. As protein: CASSYSNQGPEAFF.

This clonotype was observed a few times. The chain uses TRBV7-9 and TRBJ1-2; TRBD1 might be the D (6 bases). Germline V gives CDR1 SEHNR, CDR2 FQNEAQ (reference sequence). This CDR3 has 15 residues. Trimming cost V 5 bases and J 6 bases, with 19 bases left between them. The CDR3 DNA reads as TGTGCCAGCAGCACACAGGGACGTCAGGACAATGGCTACACCTTC. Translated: CASSTQGRQDNGYTF. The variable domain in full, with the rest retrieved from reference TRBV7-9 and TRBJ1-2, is DTGVSQNPRHKITKRGQNVTFRCDPISEHNRLYWYRQTLGQGPEFLTYFQNEAQLEKSRLLSDRFSAERPKGSFSTLEIQRTEQGDSAMYLCASSTQGRQDNGYTFGSGTRLTVV.

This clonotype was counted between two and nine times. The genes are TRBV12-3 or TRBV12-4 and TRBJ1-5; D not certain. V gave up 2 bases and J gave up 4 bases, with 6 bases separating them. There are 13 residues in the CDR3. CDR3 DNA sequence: TGTGCCAGCAGTTTAAACCCTAATCAGCCCCAGCATTTT. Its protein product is CASSLNPNQPQHF.

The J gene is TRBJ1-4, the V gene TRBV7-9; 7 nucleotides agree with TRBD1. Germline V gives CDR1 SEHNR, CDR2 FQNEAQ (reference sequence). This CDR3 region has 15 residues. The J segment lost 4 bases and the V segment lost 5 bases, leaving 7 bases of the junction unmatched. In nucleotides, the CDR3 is TGTGCCAGCAGCACGGCACAGGGGTTTAATGAAAAACTGTTTTTT. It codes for CASSTAQGFNEKLFF.